This T cell receptor (beta chain) was sequenced in a study of blood T cell repertoires in COVID-19. Study context: T cells, B-cell-depleted T cells, or PBMCs supplied cDNA or gDNA.

Germline V lookup: CDR1 MNHEY, CDR2 SVGAGI. The length of the CDR3 is 15 residues. Trimming removed 10 bases at V and 0 bases at J, with 18 bases between. Per the original data handling: Estimates of nucleated cell counts were drawn from the amplification of reference gene primers. Sequencing used immunoSEQ multiplex PCR; TCRdb keeps in-frame clones, though not all of them. V, J and clone size are those of that table, while D and trimming were read from the DNA. Here the sample spans around 17,000 clones, 91% being singletons. The chain uses TRBV6-5 and TRBJ1-2; D gene uncertain. The source material was peripheral blood. The receptor was isolated from a man in his 60s with active COVID-19. The DNA of the CDR3 is TGTGCCACCCCCCCCCGGGGTCCCGCTAACTATGGCTACACCTTC. Protein product: CATPPRGPANYGYTF.